This TCR beta chain was captured by sequencing in a study of blood T cell repertoires in COVID-19. Study in general: The United States, Italy and Spain supplied acute and convalescent COVID-19 samples. T cells, B-cell-depleted T cells, or PBMCs supplied cDNA or gDNA.

This table comes from immunoSEQ multiplex PCR, and its TCRdb copy is limited to in-frame clones, with some not included. Among some 270,000 clones listed, roughly 84% were seen once. Trimming cost V 2 bases and J 2 bases; bases outside gene matches: 5. The germline V gene encodes CDR1 SGHTA and CDR2 FQGNSA. CDR3 length: 16 amino acids. V usage is TRBV7-2 and J usage is TRBJ2-5, with 10 bases fitting TRBD2. The TCR originated in a man aged 50-60 years who had recovered from COVID-19. The sequencing sample was made of PBMCs or T cells enriched from blood (not recorded which). This chain's CDR3 is CASSLNLLAGQETQYF. The CDR3 DNA follows: TGTGCCAGCAGCTTAAACTTACTAGCGGGGCAAGAGACCCAGTACTTC.